This T cell receptor (beta chain) comes out of a study of CD8 T cells in ankylosing spondylitis. As to this clonotype: Its antigen is not identified.

Study conclusions and caveats: Reportedly, significant enrichment of disease-linked clones occurred in matched ankylosing spondylitis synovial fluid. Ankylosing spondylitis blood seemed to carry a telltale TCR beta motif made of eight highly homologous variants.

Quantitative molecular-barcoded 5'-RACE generated the TCR beta libraries. TCRdb called the 5' RACE reads again in MiXCR, with one record for every CDR3 protein. Here the sample spans about 750,000 distinct CDR3 sequences, under 20% being singletons. Unmatched junction bases numbered 14, after V lost 5 bases and J lost 10 bases. This CDR3 contains 15 residues. V and J are TRBV12-3 or TRBV12-4 and TRBJ2-1; 7 bases line up with TRBD1. The TCR was taken from a male donor with ankylosing spondylitis. The sequencing sample was made of blood, either unsorted or a sorted T cell fraction (not recorded which). Here the CDR3 DNA reads TGTGCCAGCAGTCCCCGGGACAGAGTAAACTTCGAGCAGTTCTTC. This encodes CASSPRDRVNFEQFF.